This section outlines one T cell receptor beta chain sequence together with its context. The table came from immunoSEQ multiplex PCR; TCRdb's copy has only in-frame clones and leaves some out. This table holds over 85,000 clones, approximately 88% found once. These data originate in a study of control samples from healthy donors and cancer patients. Deletions cut 8 bases from V and 5 bases from J, with 12 bases between. This CDR3 is 12 amino acids long. Germline CDR1 reads MNHEY; CDR2 reads SVGAGI. The J gene is TRBJ2-5, the V gene TRBV6-5; no clear D. Specimen: PBMCs. The sequence came from a woman aged 55-70 years with lung cancer. For the CDR3, the DNA is TGTGCCAGCCAGCGAGTCCTTGAGACCCAGTACTTC. Its protein product is CASQRVLETQYF.